This T cell receptor beta chain was profiled in a study of neurological immune-mediated disorders. Trimming removed 1 base from V and 9 bases from J, with 7 bases in between. This CDR3 region has 12 residues. Per the germline V gene, CDR1 is SEHNR and CDR2 is FQNEAQ (reference sequence). In this sample, this clonotype turned up many times. Regarding time point: longitudinal time-point 3. TCRdb used MiXCR to reprocess the 5' RACE reads, holding one entry per CDR3 protein. Among some 80,000 distinct CDR3 sequences, around 4.7% were seen once, and the ten largest hold around 5%. Sequenced input: PBMCs. This TCR derives from a woman aged 60 to 75 with multiple sclerosis. The V gene is TRBV7-9, the J gene TRBJ2-1; D not certain. The CDR3 coding sequence is TGTGCCAGCAGCTTAGATTGGCGTGAGCAGTTCTTC. Translated, it gives CASSLDWREQFF.